Described below is a single TCR beta chain sequence and its context. Original methodology: From ImmunoSEQ came sequences covering only the junction and carrying no quality scores, so filtering differed. Assay used: immunoSEQ multiplex PCR; TCRdb lists only in-frame clones, some missing. The V and J calls and clone size were taken over from that table, and D and trimming were inferred from the DNA. The sample lists about 680,000 clones, 73% occurring once. These data belong to a study of shared clonotypes between healthy human individuals. Per germline, CDR1 ENHRY and CDR2 SYGVKD. This CDR3 is built from 15 residues. Trimming removed 8 bases at V and 0 bases at J, with 14 bases between.

This receptor was identified in a woman under 40 in good health. V is TRBV10-3 and J is TRBJ1-3; unclear D gene. The sequenced sample consisted of memory CD4+ T cells sorted from blood. Regarding subset: CD45RA-negative fraction. The CDR3 DNA reads TGTGCCATCGGTAGCCCACGGGCCTCTGGAAACACCATATATTTT. Protein product: CAIGSPRASGNTIYF.